This is a list of T cell receptor beta chains from one sample in a study of early T cells in non-severe SARS-CoV-2 infection. One entry per CDR3 protein results from TCRdb running MiXCR on the 5' RACE reads. Of 30,000 to 40,000 distinct CDR3 sequences listed, 4.5% to 7% are singletons. Sequenced here: whole blood, sampled at baseline. These receptor sequences come from an adult who was a healthcare worker with PCR-confirmed SARS-CoV-2 infection or an uninfected control (not recorded which). The CDR3 runs from the conserved cysteine through the conserved F or W. The order of the fields is CDR3 protein, CDR3 DNA, D gene, V gene, clone size, J gene. D genes are given only for firm matches. Size is stated for part of the rows, as once, few or many counts, or as a class when the clone is expanded.

CDR3 protein: CSATIAGGKINEQFF
CDR3 DNA: TGCAGTGCTACCATAGCGGGAGGGAAGATAAATGAGCAGTTCTTC
D gene: TRBD2
V gene: TRBV20-1
clone size: many
J gene: TRBJ2-1

CDR3 protein: CASSLTGGRETQYF
CDR3 DNA: TGTGCCAGCAGCTTAACGGGAGGGCGGGAGACCCAGTACTTC
D gene: TRBD2
V gene: TRBV7-6
clone size: NA
J gene: TRBJ2-5

CDR3 protein: CASSFESLAFYEQYF
CDR3 DNA: TGTGCCAGCAGTTTCGAGAGTCTGGCATTCTACGAGCAGTACTTC
D gene: NA
V gene: TRBV28
clone size: many
J gene: TRBJ2-7

CDR3 protein: CASKASGYTQYF
CDR3 DNA: TGCGCCAGCAAAGCTAGCGGATATACGCAGTATTTT
D gene: TRBD2
V gene: TRBV10-2
clone size: many
J gene: TRBJ2-3

CDR3 protein: CASGSGQGHTGELFF
CDR3 DNA: TGTGCTAGTGGGTCGGGACAGGGCCACACCGGGGAGCTGTTTTTT
D gene: TRBD1
V gene: TRBV12-5
clone size: NA
J gene: TRBJ2-2

CDR3 protein: CASSLTTTYEQYF
CDR3 DNA: TGTGCTAGCAGCTTGACTACCACCTACGAGCAGTACTTC
D gene: NA
V gene: TRBV7-7
clone size: many
J gene: TRBJ2-7

CDR3 protein: CASSDLRPDNEQFF
CDR3 DNA: TGTGCCAGCAGTGATTTGCGACCTGACAATGAGCAGTTCTTC
D gene: NA
V gene: TRBV2
clone size: NA
J gene: TRBJ2-1

CDR3 protein: CASTYQETQYF
CDR3 DNA: TGTGCCTCTACGTACCAAGAGACCCAGTACTTC
D gene: NA
V gene: TRBV7-9
clone size: medium-sized
J gene: TRBJ2-5

CDR3 protein: CASSEVGHRSPLHF
CDR3 DNA: TGTGCCAGCAGTGAGGTGGGACACCGCTCACCCCTCCACTTT
D gene: NA
V gene: TRBV6-1
clone size: many
J gene: TRBJ1-6

CDR3 protein: CASSPPDRRANYGYTF
CDR3 DNA: TGTGCCAGCAGCCCACCGGACAGGCGAGCTAACTATGGCTACACCTTC
D gene: TRBD1
V gene: TRBV11-2
clone size: few
J gene: TRBJ1-2

CDR3 protein: CASSLGLPLGDEQYF
CDR3 DNA: TGTGCCAGCAGTTTAGGCCTTCCTCTGGGCGACGAGCAGTACTTC
D gene: NA
V gene: TRBV12-3/TRBV12-4
clone size: many
J gene: TRBJ2-7

CDR3 protein: CASSNWGRQSTDTQYF
CDR3 DNA: TGTGCCAGCAGCAACTGGGGTCGACAGAGCACAGATACGCAGTATTTT
D gene: NA
V gene: TRBV5-6
clone size: many
J gene: TRBJ2-3

CDR3 protein: CASSQEPSYEQYF
CDR3 DNA: TGTGCCAGCAGCCAAGAGCCTTCCTACGAGCAGTACTTC
D gene: NA
V gene: TRBV4-2
clone size: few
J gene: TRBJ2-7

CDR3 protein: CASSERRHTEAFF
CDR3 DNA: TGCGCCAGCAGTGAACGTCGACACACTGAAGCTTTCTTT
D gene: NA
V gene: TRBV10-2
clone size: many
J gene: TRBJ1-1

CDR3 protein: CASSVPPGETQYF
CDR3 DNA: TGTGCCAGCAGCGTTCCCCCGGGGGAGACCCAGTACTTC
D gene: NA
V gene: TRBV9
clone size: NA
J gene: TRBJ2-5

CDR3 protein: CASSPAASGEETQYF
CDR3 DNA: TGTGCCAGCAGTCCAGCCGCTAGCGGGGAAGAGACCCAGTACTTC
D gene: TRBD2
V gene: TRBV12-3/TRBV12-4
clone size: many
J gene: TRBJ2-5

CDR3 protein: CASSQADRANSPLHF
CDR3 DNA: TGTGCCAGCAGCCAAGCCGACAGGGCGAATTCACCCCTCCACTTT
D gene: TRBD1
V gene: TRBV4-2
clone size: NA
J gene: TRBJ1-6

CDR3 protein: CASSLSGVSYNEQFF
CDR3 DNA: TGCGCCAGCAGCTTATCCGGGGTTTCCTACAATGAGCAGTTCTTC
D gene: NA
V gene: TRBV5-1
clone size: many
J gene: TRBJ2-1

CDR3 protein: CASSYYRVYEQYF
CDR3 DNA: TGTGCCAGCAGTTACTACCGGGTCTACGAGCAGTACTTC
D gene: NA
V gene: TRBV6-2/TRBV6-3
clone size: many
J gene: TRBJ2-7

CDR3 protein: CASSVGQGAGYGYTF
CDR3 DNA: TGTGCCAGCAGCGTTGGACAGGGGGCTGGCTATGGCTACACCTTC
D gene: TRBD1
V gene: TRBV9
clone size: NA
J gene: TRBJ1-2

CDR3 protein: CSVEPSGSYNEQFF
CDR3 DNA: TGCAGCGTTGAGCCCTCGGGGTCCTACAATGAGCAGTTCTTC
D gene: NA
V gene: TRBV29-1
clone size: many
J gene: TRBJ2-1

CDR3 protein: CSARMWNTEAFF
CDR3 DNA: TGCAGTGCTAGAATGTGGAACACTGAAGCTTTCTTT
D gene: NA
V gene: TRBV20-1
clone size: few
J gene: TRBJ1-1

CDR3 protein: CASSQVQGNEQFF
CDR3 DNA: TGTGCCAGCAGCCAAGTCCAAGGCAATGAGCAGTTCTTC
D gene: NA
V gene: TRBV14
clone size: many
J gene: TRBJ2-1

CDR3 protein: CASSRARGNSPLHF
CDR3 DNA: TGTGCCAGCAGTCGTGCCCGGGGTAATTCACCCCTCCACTTT
D gene: NA
V gene: TRBV7-2
clone size: many
J gene: TRBJ1-6

CDR3 protein: CSGVTSGATGEQFF
CDR3 DNA: TGCAGCGGGGTTACTAGCGGGGCGACGGGTGAGCAGTTCTTC
D gene: TRBD2
V gene: TRBV29-1
clone size: many
J gene: TRBJ2-1

CDR3 protein: CASSPGTAVLGEQFF
CDR3 DNA: TGTGCCAGCAGTCCCGGGACCGCAGTCCTTGGAGAGCAGTTCTTC
D gene: NA
V gene: TRBV6-4
clone size: many
J gene: TRBJ2-1

CDR3 protein: CASSPESGEAYEQYF
CDR3 DNA: TGTGCCAGCAGCCCAGAATCCGGGGAGGCATACGAGCAGTACTTC
D gene: NA
V gene: TRBV4-2
clone size: many
J gene: TRBJ2-7

CDR3 protein: CASTILLAGNQPQHF
CDR3 DNA: TGTGCCAGCACCATTCTATTAGCCGGCAATCAGCCCCAGCATTTT
D gene: NA
V gene: TRBV6-6
clone size: many
J gene: TRBJ1-5

CDR3 protein: CASSPGGELSTDTQYF
CDR3 DNA: TGTGCCAGCAGCCCAGGAGGGGAGCTTAGCACAGATACGCAGTATTTT
D gene: NA
V gene: TRBV12-3/TRBV12-4
clone size: many
J gene: TRBJ2-3

CDR3 protein: CASTSVRAGNQPQHF
CDR3 DNA: TGTGCCAGCACTAGTGTCAGGGCAGGCAATCAGCCCCAGCATTTT
D gene: NA
V gene: TRBV6-1
clone size: many
J gene: TRBJ1-5

CDR3 protein: CASTATTGFLTGELFF
CDR3 DNA: TGTGCCAGCACCGCTACGACAGGTTTCCTCACCGGGGAGCTGTTTTTT
D gene: NA
V gene: TRBV12-3/TRBV12-4
clone size: many
J gene: TRBJ2-2

CDR3 protein: CASSLGGLAGGLEQYF
CDR3 DNA: TGTGCCAGCAGCTTAGGCGGACTAGCGGGGGGGCTAGAGCAGTACTTC
D gene: TRBD2
V gene: TRBV7-2
clone size: many
J gene: TRBJ2-7